The source of this TCR beta chain is a study of cytomegalovirus exposure and HLA in healthy donors. Turning to the study itself: Early released data comprised some 91 million unique TCRs from HLA-typed donors.

Both 60 Vbeta primers and 13 Jbeta primers went into the PCR. Sequenced by immunoSEQ multiplex PCR; TCRdb stores in-frame clones only, minus some. The sample shows roughly 180,000 clones, 82% of them seen only once. With regard to this clone: What it recognizes is unknown.

V was cut by 3 bases and J by 14 bases, with 14 bases left in between. CDR3 length: 12 amino acids. From germline, CDR1 is MDHEN and CDR2 SYDVKM. General study points: According to a later analysis, most TCR beta chains associated with CMV appeared HLA-restricted. TCR beta chains numbering more than 150 were designated cytomegalovirus-associated.

V usage is TRBV28 and J usage is TRBJ2-4; D possibly corresponds to TRBD2 (5 bases). Input material: PBMCs. The receptor's source is a man aged 40-49 years in good health and CMV-seronegative. CDR3 sequence: CASSLRAGAEYF. CDR3 nucleotides: TGTGCCAGCAGTTTGAGGGCAGGTGCTGAGTACTTC.